This T cell receptor (beta chain) was sequenced for a study of T cell responses to AZD1222 COVID-19 vaccine. The germline CDR1 and CDR2 sequences are SEHNR and FQNEAQ (reference sequence). With 5 bases clipped from V and 2 bases from J, the junction kept 12 bases outside the gene matches. CDR3 length equals 16 residues. The repertoire was sequenced with immunoSEQ multiplex PCR; TCRdb's copy has only in-frame clones and lacks some. Found here are roughly 120,000 clones, 93% of them singletons; the top ten hold approximately 5%. The sample in question was peripheral blood, obtained 28 days after the second AZD1222 dose. This sequence joins TRBV7-9 and TRBJ2-7; 7 bases are a match to TRBD1. The TCR was taken from an adult who received the AZD1222 COVID-19 vaccine. The CDR3 here is CASSAINRGSPYEQYF. CDR3 coding DNA: TGTGCCAGCAGCGCCATAAACAGGGGTTCTCCCTACGAGCAGTACTTC.